This TCR beta chain was observed in a study of T cell responses to AZD1222 COVID-19 vaccine. A single count supports this clone. V lost 0 bases and J 7 bases, leaving 10 bases between the germline ends. The CDR3 contains 15 residues. Germline CDR1 is MNHEY and CDR2 is SVGAGI. Using immunoSEQ multiplex PCR, the repertoire was profiled, and TCRdb retains in-frame clones only, with some absent. Found here are fewer than 130,000 clones, under 95% of them singletons; the top ten hold under 10%. The chain joins TRBV6-5 to TRBJ1-6; perhaps TRBD1 as D (6 bases). The TCR comes from an adult in good health. Sequencing was performed on peripheral blood, taken on day 0 of AZD1222 vaccination. This CDR3 reads CASSYSNRGNSPLHF. DNA for the CDR3: TGTGCCAGCAGTTACTCTAATAGGGGGAATTCACCCCTCCACTTT.